This TCR beta chain was identified during a study of OX40 agonist ivuxolimab in advanced cancers. Study overall: With a range of roughly 20 to 79, age averaged approximately 60 years, and more than 75% were male.

This CDR3 has 14 amino acids. Germline CDR1 and CDR2: GTSNPN and SVGIG (reference sequence). The ends were cut back, 2 bases at V and 8 bases at J, with 15 bases in the middle. Clones were read by immunoSEQ multiplex PCR, and TCRdb kept only the in-frame ones, dropping some. Of 100,000 to 110,000 clones listed, approximately 91% were seen once; the top ten hold around 0.16%. The J gene is TRBJ1-4, the V gene TRBV30; no reliable D call. The source was CD4+ or CD8+ T cells sorted from blood, collected in a trial of the OX40 agonist ivuxolimab. The TCR originated in an adult with an advanced solid tumor such as melanoma, head and neck, liver or kidney cancer. The CDR3 coding sequence is TGTGCCTGGAGTCCAGGTGGGGTGCGGGAAAAACTGTTTTTT. This encodes CAWSPGGVREKLFF.